This T cell receptor (beta chain) was sequenced in a study of shared clonotypes between healthy human individuals. Notes on the study in general: Sequencing depth was predicted to influence how clonotypes are shared among donors. Researchers found naive subsets generally carried larger estimated richness than memory subsets. Large sequencing depth failed to make sorted-subset sequencing complete, rarefaction showed.

On sorted subsets, replicate PCRs used 200 to 250 ng DNA, or 31,000 or so T cell genomes. The data were produced by immunoSEQ multiplex PCR, yet TCRdb's version contains in-frame clones alone and is incomplete. Found here are about 2.1 million clones, 85% to 95% of them singletons; the top ten hold around 1.7%. The naive CD8 fraction comprised CD45RO-negative cells positively selected for CCR7 and excluded terminally differentiated effector memory CD45RA+ cells. A note on this clone: Antigen unknown.

Germline CDR1 and CDR2: GTSNPN and SVGIG (reference sequence). The CDR3 is 11 residues long. V lost 3 bases to trimming and J lost 7 bases, with 10 bases between them. Sequences were obtained from naive CD8+ T cells from PBMCs. The sequence came from a man aged 18 to 35 in good health. Some clones in this sample may be carry-over from other donors' samples. The rearrangement joins TRBV30 to TRBJ2-7, with D perhaps TRBD2 (6 bases). CDR3 DNA sequence: TGTGCCTGGAGCGGCGGGGAGGAGCAGTACTTC. Its translation is CAWSGGEEQYF. The full variable domain, its missing parts supplied by reference TRBV30 and TRBJ2-7, is SQTIHQWPATLVQPVGSPLSLECTVEGTSNPNLYWYRQAAGRGLQLLFYSVGIGQISSEVPQNLSASRPQDRQFILSSKKLLLSDSGFYLCAWSGGEEQYFGPGTRLTVT.